These T cell receptor beta chains were read from a single sample in a study of T cell responses to AZD1222 COVID-19 vaccine. Measured with immunoSEQ multiplex PCR; TCRdb has only the in-frame clones, and not every one. The profile shows around 150,000 clones, 85% to 90% of them singletons. Specimen: peripheral blood, collected on day 0 of AZD1222 vaccination. These receptors were collected from an adult in good health. The CDR3 runs from the conserved cysteine through the conserved F or W. D genes are given only for firm matches. Expanded clones get a size class; other rows say once, few or many, or leave the size out.

v_call	clone_size	d_call	j_call	cdr3_aa	cdr3_nt
TRBV28	.	.	TRBJ1-2	CASSLSPQGSYGYTF	TGTGCCAGCAGTTTAAGCCCCCAGGGAAGCTATGGCTACACCTTC
TRBV6-2/TRBV6-3	.	.	TRBJ2-3	CASSYLSRTGGADTQYF	TGTGCCAGCAGTTACCTCTCTAGGACGGGGGGCGCAGATACGCAGTATTTT
TRBV11-2	.	.	TRBJ1-1	CASSLEPEAFF	TGTGCCAGCAGCTTAGAGCCTGAAGCTTTCTTT
TRBV9	once	.	TRBJ2-7	CASSSGTAGWEQYF	TGTGCCAGCAGCTCAGGGACCGCAGGCTGGGAGCAGTACTTC
TRBV7-9	.	TRBD2	TRBJ2-1	CASSPVGSGGYNEQFF	TGTGCCAGCAGCCCAGTGGGTAGCGGGGGGTACAATGAGCAGTTCTTC
TRBV7-2	.	TRBD1	TRBJ1-6	CASSPQGAYNSPLHF	TGTGCCAGCAGCCCCCAGGGGGCCTATAATTCACCCCTCCACTTT
TRBV5-1	.	.	TRBJ2-3	CASSIDNTDTQYF	TGCGCCAGCAGCATTGACAACACAGATACGCAGTATTTT
TRBV4-2	.	.	TRBJ1-2	CASSQGRGYGYGYTF	TGTGCCAGCAGCCAAGGAAGGGGGTACGGCTATGGCTACACCTTC
TRBV6-5	.	TRBD2	TRBJ2-1	CASRTTSGSNEQFF	TGTGCCAGCAGAACGACTAGCGGGAGTAATGAGCAGTTCTTC
TRBV19	.	.	TRBJ1-2	CASSTPRESGYTF	TGTGCCAGTAGTACCCCGCGGGAGAGTGGCTACACCTTC
TRBV11-1	.	TRBD1	TRBJ1-1	CASSLQIANRGTEAFF	TGTGCCAGCAGCTTACAGATCGCCAACAGGGGAACTGAAGCTTTCTTT
TRBV6-6	.	.	TRBJ1-1	CASSIKQGNTEAFF	TGTGCCAGCAGTATAAAACAGGGAAACACTGAAGCTTTCTTT
TRBV3-1/TRBV3-2	.	TRBD1	TRBJ1-2	CASSQPTGDYGYTF	TGTGCCAGCAGCCAACCTACAGGGGACTATGGCTACACCTTC
TRBV5-1	.	TRBD2	TRBJ2-1	CASSLELAGRYEQFF	TGCGCCAGCAGCTTGGAACTAGCGGGGCGGTATGAGCAGTTCTTC
TRBV6-1	.	.	TRBJ2-7	CASSEARRSGGQRYEQYF	TGTGCCAGCAGTGAAGCGCGAAGGTCGGGCGGACAGCGGTACGAGCAGTACTTC
TRBV7-2	.	TRBD1	TRBJ1-1	CASSWRQGVGTEAFF	TGTGCCAGCAGCTGGCGACAGGGGGTGGGTACTGAAGCTTTCTTT